The subject of this entry is one T cell receptor (beta chain). Its target antigen remains unknown. The sample holds no much larger clone one base away, and base qualities are not on file. From each donor, a single peripheral blood sample of about 100 mL on average was drawn into heparinised tubes. Using a panel that included CD45RO, CCR7, CD25, CD127, CD95 and CD27, naive, central memory, regulatory and stem cell-like memory CD4+ T cells were sorted on a BD FACSAria II. Purity was above 95% for every sorted population. PBMCs were isolated right away by Lymphoprep density gradient centrifugation and were stained directly, without culture. To minimize batch effects, samples were stained and sorted in pairs, one healthy donor with one patient per experiment. All of the isolated RNA was reverse transcribed with the High Capacity cDNA Reverse Transcription Kit, so expressed TCRB transcripts were sequenced. Naive, central memory and regulatory T cell samples underwent deep immunoSEQ sequencing, averaging about 3.3 million total reads per sample. Sorted cells were lysed in RLT buffer and RNA was extracted with DNase-treated RNeasy Micro or Mini kits, depending on cell number. To prevent cross-contamination, every cell subset was processed on its own, while patient and healthy donor samples were processed together. TCRB sequences were amplified from cDNA with the immunoSEQ multiplex PCR, producing 87-bp fragments spanning the CDR3 region. Sequencing of the amplicons was performed on the Illumina HiSeq platform. Regarding the original processing steps: Synthetic template baselines were used to correct PCR bias computationally, reads within Hamming distance 2 were collapsed together, and singletons that could not be merged were discarded. By aligning reads against IMGT, V, D and J genes, CDR3 length, and insertions or deletions at six rearrangement sites were assigned. Clonotype counts were normalized to sorted cell number within each subset before computing true diversity and Gini coefficients with the tcR R package. Repertoire sharing was quantified using the overlap coefficient calculated on TCRB nucleotide sequences. The table comes from immuneACCESS by way of TCRdb, which keeps in-frame sequences with V and J called. Part of the clones is missing from these tables; in studies checked, under half for an unresolved V gene and the rest for unknown reasons. Clonal size and the V and J genes are those of that table, whereas D and trimming came from the DNA. Counted in this sample were 30,000 to 40,000 clones; around 60% of them appeared once. The ten largest make up over 2% of the sample.

The sample belongs to a study of beta chain features in type 1 diabetes listed by TCRdb under 2018. With respect to the entire study: No differences in mean age, gender distribution, total cell number or subset yield were found between patients and healthy donors. Regulatory and stem cell-like memory subsets were isolated from only 8 patients and 8 healthy donors, whereas naive and central memory subsets came from all 28 donors. The study compared the TCRB repertoires of sorted circulating CD4+ T cell subsets in recently diagnosed type 1 diabetes patients with those in matched healthy donors. Across all samples, approximately 98,000,000 sorted cells were examined, and cell number per subset correlated strongly with RNA yield. Results and caveats for the whole study, not just this receptor: Shorter templates might be favored by PCR, yet because patient and control samples were amplified and corrected together, any such skew would affect both groups equally. Because cDNA rather than genomic DNA was sequenced, highly expressing activated cells could have been over-represented, although no difference in activation and CD3 levels was found between groups. Because the HLA sub-analyses included only small numbers of individuals, any influence of HLA type on TCRB rearrangement was left unresolved. A moderate but significant shortening of TCRB CDR3 length was observed in type 1 diabetes patients in all four CD4+ subsets. The naive, central memory and regulatory TCRB repertoires appeared to resemble one another more closely among patients than among healthy donors. At VDJ recombination sites, patients with type 1 diabetes made fewer insertions and deleted more nucleotides, a pattern implying thymic rearrangement abnormalities.

Unmatched junction bases come to 4, with V trimmed by 0 bases and J by 2 bases. The CDR3 runs 17 amino acids, cysteine and phenylalanine included. Left in the record is the CDR3 DNA by itself, 51 bases read in frame from the first base. CDR1 and CDR2, looked up from the germline V gene, are SGHRS and YFSETQ. The chain is assembled from TRBV5-1 and TRBJ2-1, and 11 bases in between align with TRBD2. The receptor comes from a woman between 25 and 40 years old in good health. The specimen sequenced was Tregs from blood. Taken with the paper, the label for cell subset or site translates to: regulatory CD4+ T cells. CDR3 protein: CASSLGSGRAPYNEQFF. The DNA reads TGCGCCAGCAGCTTGGGTAGCGGGAGGGCCCCCTACAATGAGCAGTTCTTC.